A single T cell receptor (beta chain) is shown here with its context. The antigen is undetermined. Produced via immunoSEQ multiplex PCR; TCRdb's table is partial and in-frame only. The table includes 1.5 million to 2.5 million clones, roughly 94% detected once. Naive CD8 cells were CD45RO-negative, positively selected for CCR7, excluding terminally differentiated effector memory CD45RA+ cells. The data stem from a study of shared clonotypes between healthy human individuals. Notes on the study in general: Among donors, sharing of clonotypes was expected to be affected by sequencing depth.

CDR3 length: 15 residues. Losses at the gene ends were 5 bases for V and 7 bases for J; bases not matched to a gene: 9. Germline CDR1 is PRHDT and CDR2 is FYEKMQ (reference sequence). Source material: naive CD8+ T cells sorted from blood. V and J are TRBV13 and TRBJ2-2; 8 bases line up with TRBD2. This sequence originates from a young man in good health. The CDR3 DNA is TGTGCCAGCAGCCCTACGGGACTAGTTGGCGGGGAGCTGTTTTTT. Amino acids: CASSPTGLVGGELFF.